This T cell receptor beta chain was identified in a study of blood T cell repertoires in COVID-19. Study at large: Sources were T cells, B-cell-depleted T cells, or PBMCs; the material itself was cDNA or gDNA.

This CDR3 has 13 amino acids. Germline V gives CDR1 SNHLY, CDR2 FYNNEI. The J segment lost 8 bases and the V segment lost 8 bases, leaving 11 bases of the junction unmatched. Authors' data handling: The assay estimated nucleated cells by amplifying reference gene primers. The repertoire was sequenced with immunoSEQ multiplex PCR; TCRdb's copy has only in-frame clones and lacks some. That table gives V, J and clone size, and the DNA gave D and trimming. This table holds 200,000 to 250,000 clones, 90% found once. Participants came from around 25 US areas, aged roughly 18 to 89 years. All exposed participants met a person with COVID-19 within 2 weeks before entering the study.

The clonotype originates from a man aged 25 to 40 who had been exposed to COVID-19. The V call is TRBV2, the J call TRBJ1-2; 7 nucleotides line up with TRBD1. Source material: PBMCs or T cells enriched from blood (not recorded which). In DNA, the CDR3 is TGTGCCAGCGGATGGACAGGCATTGACGGCTACACCTTC. It translates to CASGWTGIDGYTF.